Sequencing of this T cell receptor (beta chain) was carried out in a study of T cell clonotyping in hematopoietic cell transplantation. General study findings and limits: Recipient TCR diversity dropped after transplant; expanded clonotypes rose from day 30 to 180.

Samples: about 28 days before transplant, then days 30, 100 and 180 after. Assay used: immunoSEQ multiplex PCR; TCRdb lists only in-frame clones, some missing. The sample consists of some 1,600 clones, around 69% of them appearing once. Germline CDR1 LNHDA, CDR2 SQIVND (reference sequence). The CDR3 is 13 residues long. V was pared by 9 bases and J by 1 base, with 13 bases between. With regard to this clone: No antigen is known for it.

The chain employs TRBV19 and TRBJ2-7; D ambiguous. The sequencing here drew on peripheral blood mononuclear cells, taken 100 days after allogeneic stem cell transplant. The receptor comes from a female patient over 55 who had an allogeneic stem cell transplant, so the T cells may come from the graft donor. Some clones in this sample may be carry-over from other donors' samples. This CDR3 is CASAPGLSYEQYF. The CDR3 nucleotides read TGTGCCAGCGCACCGGGCCTGTCCTACGAGCAGTACTTC.